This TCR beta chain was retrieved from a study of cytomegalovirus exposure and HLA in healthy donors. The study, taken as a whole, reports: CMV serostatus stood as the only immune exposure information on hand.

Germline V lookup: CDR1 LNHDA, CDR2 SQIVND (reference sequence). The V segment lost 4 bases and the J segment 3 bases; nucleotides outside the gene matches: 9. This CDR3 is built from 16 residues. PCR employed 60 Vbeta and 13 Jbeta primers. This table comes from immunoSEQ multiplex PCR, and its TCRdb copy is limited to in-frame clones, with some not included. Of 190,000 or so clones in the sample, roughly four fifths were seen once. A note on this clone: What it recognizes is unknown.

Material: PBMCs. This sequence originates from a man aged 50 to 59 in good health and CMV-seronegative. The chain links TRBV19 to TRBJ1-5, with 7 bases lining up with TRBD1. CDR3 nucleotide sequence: TGTGCCAGTAGTAGGTTTCTGGACAGGACCAATCAGCCCCAGCATTTT. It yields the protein CASSRFLDRTNQPQHF. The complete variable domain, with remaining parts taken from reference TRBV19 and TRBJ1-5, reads DGGITQSPKYLFRKEGQNVTLSCEQNLNHDAMYWYRQDPGQGLRLIYYSQIVNDFQKGDIAEGYSVSREKKESFPLTVTSAQKNPTAFYLCASSRFLDRTNQPQHFGDGTRLSIL.